This TCR beta chain is from a study of blood T cell repertoires in COVID-19. Study-level information: COVID-19 samples from acute and convalescent phases originated in the United States, Italy and Spain. In each case, the material was cDNA or gDNA derived from T cells, B-cell-depleted T cells, or PBMCs.

How the authors handled the data: Researchers report that nucleated cell counts were estimated from reference gene primer amplification. The table came from immunoSEQ multiplex PCR; TCRdb's copy has only in-frame clones and leaves some out. That table gives V, J and clone size, and the DNA gave D and trimming. Of roughly 150,000 clones listed, roughly 82% are singletons. Sequencing used peripheral blood. The source of this sequence is a human donor with acute or convalescent COVID-19. The donor label of this sample is uncertain.

The CDR3 bases are TGTGCCAGCAGCGCGGGACTCATGTACAATGAGCAGTTCTTC. This codes for CASSAGLMYNEQFF. V usage is TRBV9 and J usage is TRBJ2-1; tentatively, D is TRBD2 (6 bases). The CDR3 runs to 14 residues. Trimming cost V 3 bases and J 4 bases, with 11 bases left between them. Germline values: CDR1 SGDLS, CDR2 YYNGEE.